This TCR beta chain originates from a study of technical replicates of blood from a few donors (dated by TCRdb to about 2017). This clone has just one count. Which antigen it targets is not known. No base quality values were provided; no much bigger clone lies one nucleotide off. V has 7 bases trimmed and J has 5 bases trimmed; junction bases matching no gene number 4. The germline V gene supplies CDR1 SQVTM and CDR2 ANQGSEA. Including the terminal cysteine and phenylalanine, the CDR3 comprises 13 residues. Only CDR3 DNA is held: 39 bases, read in frame from base 1. The library relied on the immunoSEQ multiplex PCR assay. The source is immuneACCESS, and TCRdb retained only in-frame sequences with V and J called. Part of the clones is not carried over; for the studies checked, unresolved V genes explain less than half of this, and the remainder is unexplained. The sample table records tens of thousands of clones; 85% to 95% of these occur just once. Of the sample, about 0.38% falls within the top ten clones.

Rearrangement joined TRBV29-1 to TRBJ2-1, and 11 junction bases match TRBD2. Sample: T cells isolated from PBMCs. This receptor was identified in a human donor in good health. The CDR3 has the sequence CSAGTSGDNEQFF. The DNA sequence is TGCAGCGCGGGGACTAGCGGAGACAATGAGCAGTTCTTC.